One and the same sample provided the 24 T cell receptor beta chains below, sequenced in a study of T cell changes during pregnancy in multiple sclerosis. Only in-frame clones appear in the TCRdb table, and some are missing; sequencing was by immunoSEQ multiplex PCR. The sample contains nearly 60,000 clones, under 95% of which appear only once. Sequencing was performed on CD4+ T cells from peripheral blood mononuclear cells, taken after pregnancy. The receptors stem from a female donor in good health, enrolled as a control in a pregnancy study.

The chain uses TRBV19 and TRBJ1-5; a possible D gene is TRBD1 (6 bases). CDR3 size: 16 residues. Trimming shortened V by 6 bases and J by 7 bases, and 22 bases separated the two germline ends. Per the germline V gene, CDR1 is LNHDA and CDR2 is SQIVND (reference sequence). CDR3 in amino acids: CASSPSRGCLGQPQHF. DNA of the CDR3: TGTGCCAGTAGCCCCTCCAGGGGCTGTTTAGGGCAGCCCCAGCATTTT.

The chain is built from TRBV19 and TRBJ1-2, with D possibly TRBD1 on 6 matching bases. The germline CDR1 and CDR2 sequences are LNHDA and SQIVND (reference sequence). CDR3 size: 13 residues. The V and J ends lost 6 bases and 4 bases respectively, with 12 bases between them. This CDR3 is CASREQGIYGYTF. The DNA for the CDR3 is TGTGCCAGTAGGGAACAGGGCATCTATGGCTACACCTTC.

V is TRBV6-1 and J is TRBJ1-1; the D is unclear. V was cut by 6 bases and J by 10 bases, with 18 bases left in between. The CDR3 covers 13 residues. Germline V lookup: CDR1 MNHNS, CDR2 SASEGT. The chain's CDR3 is CASRPDGRPGAFF. The CDR3 nucleotides read TGTGCCAGCAGACCCGACGGGAGACCGGGAGCTTTCTTT.

The chain is built from TRBV4-1 and TRBJ1-3; D not resolved. The CDR3 has 14 residues. V lost 4 bases and J lost 2, with 9 bases in between. From germline, CDR1 is MGHRA and CDR2 YSYEKL. The CDR3 loop reads CASSRGFPGNTIYF. In DNA, the CDR3 is TGCGCCAGCAGCCGCGGATTCCCTGGAAACACCATATATTTT.

On this clone itself: Relative to the germline gene, one junction end is altered; a read error may explain this. This chain connects TRBV7-7 to TRBJ2-2; D is possibly TRBD1 (5 bases). This CDR3 is 14 amino acids long. CDR1 and CDR2 from the germline V gene are SSHAT and FNYEAQ (reference sequence). Here the CDR3 DNA reads TGTGCTAGCAGCTTGTCCAGGGTTGGCGGGGAGCTGTTTTTT. Translation: CASSLSRVGGELFF.

A remark on this clone: One end of the junction is discordant with germline, which a read error may explain. This chain uses TRBV19 with TRBJ1-2; TRBD1 matches at 8 bases. This CDR3 region has 15 residues. Germline-derived CDR1 and CDR2 are LNHDA and SQIVND (reference sequence). The CDR3, as DNA: TGTGCCAGTAGCCGGCCGGGACAGGCCCTTTGGACGGCGTCCTTC. Translation: CASSRPGQALWTASF.

This clone was seen just once. The chain uses TRBV4-3 and TRBJ2-1; TRBD2 agrees at 10 bases. Germline loops: CDR1 LGHNA, CDR2 YSLEER. The CDR3 runs to 16 residues. V shed 1 base, J shed 7 bases, and the junction held 7 bases outside the gene matches. This CDR3 is CASSQGGAGGRNEQFF. The CDR3 region has the DNA TGCGCCAGCAGCCAAGGCGGAGCGGGGGGGCGAAATGAGCAGTTCTTC.

The V gene is TRBV2, the J gene TRBJ2-5; possible D gene TRBD1, 6 bases. Per germline, CDR1 SNHLY and CDR2 FYNNEI. Trimming pared 2 bases from V and 3 bases from J, leaving 7 bases between. The CDR3 runs 13 residues. The CDR3 coding sequence is TGTGCCAGCAGTGAAACAGGGAAAGAGACCCAGTACTTC. Translated, it gives CASSETGKETQYF.

This sequence joins TRBV18 and TRBJ2-3, with 7 bases lining up with TRBD1. This CDR3 has 15 residues. Germline assignment: CDR1 KGHSH and CDR2 LQKENI. With 2 bases clipped from V and 2 bases from J, the junction kept 4 bases outside the gene matches. The CDR3 DNA follows: TGTGCCAGCTCACCAAACAGGGGTTACACAGATACGCAGTATTTT. Translation gives CASSPNRGYTDTQYF.

The chain combines TRBV5-6 with TRBJ2-5, with a possible D match to TRBD1 (6 bases). Germline loops: CDR1 SGHDT, CDR2 YYEEEE. There are 13 residues in the CDR3. The V end was cut by 5 bases, the J end by 5 bases, with 13 bases between. The CDR3 DNA follows: TGTGCCAGCAGGACAGGACTTTTGGAGACCCAGTACTTC. It encodes CASRTGLLETQYF.

J is TRBJ2-3 and V is TRBV7-9; no definite D call. The CDR3 has 12 residues. Trimming removed 5 bases at V and 6 bases at J, with 9 bases between. Looked up from germline, CDR1 is SEHNR and CDR2 is FQNEAQ (reference sequence). The CDR3 sequence is CASSPSGDTQYF. DNA of the CDR3: TGTGCCAGCAGCCCCTCCGGGGATACGCAGTATTTT.

J is TRBJ1-2 and V is TRBV25-1, with 7 bases identical to TRBD1. Losses at the gene ends were 5 bases for V and 2 bases for J; bases not matched to a gene: 8. The CDR3 has 15 residues. The germline V gene has CDR1 MGHDK and CDR2 SYGVNS. DNA for the CDR3: TGTGCCAGCAGTCGAGAGACAGGGAGGAACTATGGCTACACCTTC. Translated, it gives CASSRETGRNYGYTF.

J is TRBJ2-1 and V is TRBV5-1; 8 bases map to TRBD2. Unmatched junction bases numbered 11, after V lost 3 bases and J lost 6 bases. In germline, CDR1 is SGHRS, CDR2 YFSETQ. CDR3 length equals 16 residues. Here the CDR3 reads CASSSLRNGGANEQFF. Written as DNA, the CDR3 is TGCGCCAGCAGCTCACTACGAAACGGGGGGGCCAATGAGCAGTTCTTC.

The chain has TRBV7-9 and TRBJ1-1, with 7 bases fitting TRBD1. The germline gives CDR1 SEHNR, CDR2 FQNEAQ (reference sequence). V lost 5 bases, J lost 1 base, and 4 bases stayed unmatched. The CDR3 totals 14 residues. CDR3 nucleotides: TGTGCCAGCAGCGCCGGGACAGCGAACACTGAAGCTTTCTTT. This encodes CASSAGTANTEAFF.

Comments on this clone: One end of the junction does not line up with germline, which may come from a read error. The chain combines TRBV7-7 with TRBJ2-3, with a tentative D call TRBD1 (6 bases). The CDR3 spans 16 residues. The V gene's germline CDR1 is SSHAT and CDR2 FNYEAQ (reference sequence). The chain's CDR3 is CASSLGARGATDTQYF. The CDR3 DNA reads as TGTGCTAGCAGCTTAGGGGCCAGGGGCGCCACAGATACGCAGTATTTT.

This clone was observed once. The rearrangement links TRBV2 to TRBJ1-6; D remains ambiguous. The CDR3 covers 15 residues. Trimming took 11 bases from V and 0 from J, leaving 14 bases between them. Germline values: CDR1 SNHLY, CDR2 FYNNEI. In nucleotides, the CDR3 is TGTGCCGGCGAGGCATTGAGCTCCTATAATTCACCCCTCCACTTT. It specifies CAGEALSSYNSPLHF.

The rearrangement links TRBV5-1 to TRBJ2-1; 7 nucleotides line up with TRBD1. V shed 4 bases, J shed 0 bases, and the junction held 7 bases outside the gene matches. Germline CDR1 reads SGHRS; CDR2 reads YFSETQ. The CDR3 loop spans 16 amino acids. CDR3 in DNA: TGCGCCAGCAGCCCCGGGGACAGCCGCTCCTACAATGAGCAGTTCTTC. Its translation: CASSPGDSRSYNEQFF.

The J gene is TRBJ2-3, the V gene TRBV6-5; D might be TRBD2 (6 bases). Germline values: CDR1 MNHEY, CDR2 SVGAGI. V was trimmed by 8 bases and J by 0 bases, leaving 12 bases between them. The length of the CDR3 is 14 residues. Written as DNA, the CDR3 is TGTGCCAGCCGGAGGGGACTTAGCACAGATACGCAGTATTTT. It translates to CASRRGLSTDTQYF.

The CDR3 DNA sequence: TGTGCCAGCAGTGAAACAAATCACAAAGAGACCCAGTACTTC. Translated, it gives CASSETNHKETQYF. The V and J genes are TRBV2 and TRBJ2-5, with D hard to call. The V gene's germline CDR1 is SNHLY and CDR2 FYNNEI. V lost 2 bases to trimming and J lost 3 bases, with 10 bases between them. The CDR3 totals 14 residues.

The chain joins TRBV12-5 to TRBJ1-1; weak D call: TRBD1 (6 bases). Germline CDR1 and CDR2: LGHNT and FRNRAP. This CDR3 contains 14 residues. Trimming shortened V by 3 bases and J by 8 bases, and 16 bases separated the two germline ends. CDR3 bases: TGTGCTAGTGGTTTTCCCATGGACAGCCCCGAAGCTTTCTTT. Protein: CASGFPMDSPEAFF.

This clone was seen a few times. The CDR3 coding sequence is TGTGCCACCAGCGTCACACGAGGCTTCGAGCAGTACTTC. It specifies CATSVTRGFEQYF. The chain combines TRBV15 with TRBJ2-7, with no clear D. This CDR3 has 13 residues. V dropped 5 bases and J dropped 6 bases, with 14 bases sitting between them. The germline V gene has CDR1 LNHNV and CDR2 YYDKDF (reference sequence).

The rearrangement links TRBV9 to TRBJ2-7; 9 positions agree with TRBD1. Trimming cost V 0 bases and J 6 bases; bases outside gene matches: 7. This CDR3 spans 15 amino acids. Looked up from germline, CDR1 is SGDLS and CDR2 is YYNGEE. The CDR3 bases are TGTGCCAGCAGCGTAGCCGGGACAGGGTACAGCGAGCAGTACTTC. This encodes CASSVAGTGYSEQYF.

The chain links TRBV5-5 to TRBJ2-7, with a weak D call TRBD1 (6 bases). This CDR3 is built from 14 residues. Germline loops: CDR1 SGHKS, CDR2 YYEKEE (reference sequence). Trimming removed 4 bases from V and 2 bases from J, with 13 bases in between. CDR3 bases: TGTGCCAGCAGCCGAGACAGGCTAGCCTACGAGCAGTACTTC. It specifies CASSRDRLAYEQYF.

This chain links TRBV7-3 with TRBJ2-6; perhaps TRBD1 as D (6 bases). The CDR3 length is 14 residues. Germline lookup yields CDR1 SGHTA and CDR2 FQGTGA. V lost 1 base and J lost 10, with 11 bases in between. CDR3 region: CASSLIGTTNVLTF. The CDR3 DNA reads TGTGCCAGCAGCTTAATAGGGACAACTAACGTCCTGACTTTC.